This TCR beta chain was found in a study of HIV-infected children after antiretroviral therapy interruption. Study at large: Children's median ages were about 9.2 years and 8 years by group. Weeks 0, 48 and 150 were sampled under continuous treatment. Whole-study results and caveats: Naive CD4+ CDR3 sharing between time points fell after interruption began.

Trimming took off 4 bases at V and 3 bases at J, with 18 bases between the two ends. Germline-derived CDR1 and CDR2 are SGHDT and YYEEEE. This CDR3 has 16 amino acids. Ten or more counts support this clonotype. Its antigen is not identified. Described treatment: PENTA 11 planned treatment interruption arm or continuous ART arm. The TCR library was built from RNA with a 3' RACE protocol and unique molecular identifiers. TCRdb recomputed calls from the 3' RACE reads with MiXCR, one row per CDR3 protein. Here the sample spans about 50,000 distinct CDR3 sequences, 4.3% being singletons. This TCR was sampled from a pool of human donors with HIV. Specimen: CD45RA+ CD4+ T cells from PBMCs, pooled from several time points, collected from a donor given antiretroviral therapy, either interrupted or continuous. Indicated subset: naive CD4+ CD45RA+ CD45RO- T cells. This chain joins TRBV5-6 and TRBJ2-3, with a possible D match to TRBD2 (6 bases). CDR3 nucleotides: TGTGCCAGCAGCCCCCTTGCGGGGTTAAATACAGATACGCAGTATTTT. It encodes CASSPLAGLNTDTQYF.